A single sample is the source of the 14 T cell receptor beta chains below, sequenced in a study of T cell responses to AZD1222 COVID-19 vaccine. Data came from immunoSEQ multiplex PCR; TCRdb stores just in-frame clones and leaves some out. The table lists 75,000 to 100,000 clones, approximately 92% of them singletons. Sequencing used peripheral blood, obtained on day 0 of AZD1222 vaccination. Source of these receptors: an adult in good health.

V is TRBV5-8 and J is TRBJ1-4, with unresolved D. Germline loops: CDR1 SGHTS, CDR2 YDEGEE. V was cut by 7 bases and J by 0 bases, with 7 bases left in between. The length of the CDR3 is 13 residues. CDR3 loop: CASERATNEKLFF. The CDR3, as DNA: TGTGCCAGCGAGCGGGCAACTAATGAAAAACTGTTTTTT. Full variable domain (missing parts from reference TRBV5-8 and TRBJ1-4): EAGVTQSPTHLIKTRGQQATLRCSPISGHTSVYWYQQALGLGLQFLLWYDEGEERNRGNFPPRFSGRQFPNYSSELNVNALELEDSALYLCASERATNEKLFFGSGTQLSVL.

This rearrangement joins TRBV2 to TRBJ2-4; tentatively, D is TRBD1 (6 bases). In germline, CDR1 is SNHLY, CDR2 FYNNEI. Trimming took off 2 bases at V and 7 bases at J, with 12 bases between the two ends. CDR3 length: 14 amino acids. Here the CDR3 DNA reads TGTGCCAGCAGTGAACAACCCCAGGGGAACATTCAGTACTTC. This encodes CASSEQPQGNIQYF. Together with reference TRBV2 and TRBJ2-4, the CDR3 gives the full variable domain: EPEVTQTPSHQVTQMGQEVILRCVPISNHLYFYWYRQILGQKVEFLVSFYNNEISEKSEIFDDQFSVERPDGSNFTLKIRSTKLEDSAMYFCASSEQPQGNIQYFGAGTRLSVL.

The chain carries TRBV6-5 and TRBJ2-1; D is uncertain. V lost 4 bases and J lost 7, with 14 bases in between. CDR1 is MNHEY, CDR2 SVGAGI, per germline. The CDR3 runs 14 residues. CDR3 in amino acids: CASSWKGPGNEQFF. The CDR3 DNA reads TGTGCCAGCAGTTGGAAAGGGCCAGGTAATGAGCAGTTCTTC.

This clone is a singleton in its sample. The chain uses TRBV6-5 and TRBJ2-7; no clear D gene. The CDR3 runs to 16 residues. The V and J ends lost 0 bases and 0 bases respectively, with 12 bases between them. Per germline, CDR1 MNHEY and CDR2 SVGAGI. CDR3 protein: CASSYSFASFSYEQYF. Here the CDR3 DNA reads TGTGCCAGCAGTTACTCTTTCGCCTCCTTCTCCTACGAGCAGTACTTC.

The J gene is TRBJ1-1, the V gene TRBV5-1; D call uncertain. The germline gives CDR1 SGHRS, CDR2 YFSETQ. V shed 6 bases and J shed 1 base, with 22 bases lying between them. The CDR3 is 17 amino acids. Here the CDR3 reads CASNRETGLGQNTEAFF. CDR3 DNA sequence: TGCGCCAGCAACCGGGAGACCGGATTAGGGCAGAACACTGAAGCTTTCTTT. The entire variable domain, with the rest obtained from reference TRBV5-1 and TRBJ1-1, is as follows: KAGVTQTPRYLIKTRGQQVTLSCSPISGHRSVSWYQQTPGQGLQFLFEYFSETQRNKGNFPGRFSGRQFSNSRSEMNVSTLELGDSALYLCASNRETGLGQNTEAFFGQGTRLTVV.

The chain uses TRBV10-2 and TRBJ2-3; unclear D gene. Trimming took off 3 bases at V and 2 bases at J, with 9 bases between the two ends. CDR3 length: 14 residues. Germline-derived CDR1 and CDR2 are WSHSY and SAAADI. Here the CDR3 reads CASSDGWDTDTQYF. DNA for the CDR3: TGCGCCAGCAGTGATGGTTGGGACACAGATACGCAGTATTTT.

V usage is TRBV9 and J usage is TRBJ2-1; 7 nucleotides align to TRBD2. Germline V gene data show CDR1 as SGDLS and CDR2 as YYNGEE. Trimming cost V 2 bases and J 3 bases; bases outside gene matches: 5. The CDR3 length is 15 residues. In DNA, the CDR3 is TGTGCCAGCAGCGTCCAGGGACTATTCTACAATGAGCAGTTCTTC. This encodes CASSVQGLFYNEQFF.

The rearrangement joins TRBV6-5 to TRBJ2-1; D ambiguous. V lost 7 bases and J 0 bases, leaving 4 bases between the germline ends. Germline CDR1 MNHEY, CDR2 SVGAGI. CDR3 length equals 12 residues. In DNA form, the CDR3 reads TGTGCCAGCACTAGCTCCTACAATGAGCAGTTCTTC. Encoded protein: CASTSSYNEQFF.

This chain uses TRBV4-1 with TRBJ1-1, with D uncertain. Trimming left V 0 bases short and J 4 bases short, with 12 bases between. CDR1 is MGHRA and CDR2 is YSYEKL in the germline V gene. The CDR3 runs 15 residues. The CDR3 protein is CASSQDYGFVTEAFF. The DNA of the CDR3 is TGCGCCAGCAGCCAAGATTATGGGTTTGTCACTGAAGCTTTCTTT.

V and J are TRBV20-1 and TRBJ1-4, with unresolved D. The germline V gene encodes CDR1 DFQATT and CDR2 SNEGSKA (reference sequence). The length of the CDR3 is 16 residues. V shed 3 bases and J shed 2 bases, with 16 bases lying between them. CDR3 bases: TGCAGTGCTAGTTCTGGGGAGGAGGCCACTAATGAAAAACTGTTTTTT. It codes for CSASSGEEATNEKLFF.

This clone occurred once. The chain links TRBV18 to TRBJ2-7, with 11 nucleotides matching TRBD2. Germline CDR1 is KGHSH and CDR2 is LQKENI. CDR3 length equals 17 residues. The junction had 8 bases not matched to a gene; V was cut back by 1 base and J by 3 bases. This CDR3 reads CASSPLTSGAAYYEQYF. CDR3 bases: TGTGCCAGCTCACCACTGACTAGCGGGGCAGCCTACTACGAGCAGTACTTC.

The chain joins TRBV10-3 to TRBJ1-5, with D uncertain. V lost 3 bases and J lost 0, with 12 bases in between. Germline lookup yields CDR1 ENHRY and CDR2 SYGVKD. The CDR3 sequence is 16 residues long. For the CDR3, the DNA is TGTGCCATCAGTGAATTTCAGGCGAGTAGCAATCAGCCCCAGCATTTT. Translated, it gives CAISEFQASSNQPQHF.

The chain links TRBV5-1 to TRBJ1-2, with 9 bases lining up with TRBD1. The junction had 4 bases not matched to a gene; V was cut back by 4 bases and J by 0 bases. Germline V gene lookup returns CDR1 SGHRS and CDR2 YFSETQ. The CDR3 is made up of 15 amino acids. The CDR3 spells CASSRDRVPNYGYTF. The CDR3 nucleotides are TGCGCCAGCAGCAGGGACAGGGTACCTAACTATGGCTACACCTTC.

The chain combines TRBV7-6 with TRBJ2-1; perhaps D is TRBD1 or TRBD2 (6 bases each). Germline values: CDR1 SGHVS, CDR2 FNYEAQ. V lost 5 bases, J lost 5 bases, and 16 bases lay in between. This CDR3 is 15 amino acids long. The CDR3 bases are TGTGCCAGCAGCACCCTGGGGGCGGGGCACAATGAGCAGTTCTTC. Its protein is CASSTLGAGHNEQFF.